This T cell receptor (beta chain) derives from a study of T cells in pancreatic ductal adenocarcinoma. Overall study findings and caveats: Blood clonality (roughly 0.075) did not differ significantly from tumor (roughly 0.11). Blood had more productive templates and about 8-fold more unique clonotypes than tumor.

V gave up 1 base and J gave up 7 bases, with 5 bases separating them. The CDR3 contains 12 residues. Germline V lookup: CDR1 SGHTA, CDR2 FQGNSA. This clone has only one observation. Its antigen is currently unknown. Profiling relied on immunoSEQ multiplex PCR, and the TCRdb table lists in-frame clones only, not all of them. The table has tens of thousands of clones, over 85% seen once. The selected patients with pancreatic ductal adenocarcinoma had surgery but no neoadjuvant therapy. This receptor was taken from a human donor with pancreatic ductal adenocarcinoma. The J gene is TRBJ1-5, the V gene TRBV7-2; D not certain. Sequenced material: PBMCs. For the CDR3, the DNA is TGTGCCAGCAGCTTAGAAGTCCAGCCCCAGCATTTT. Translation: CASSLEVQPQHF.